Listed below are T cell receptor beta chains from one sample, sequenced in a study of Graves' ophthalmopathy and Graves' hyperthyroidism. TCRdb re-called the multiplex PCR reads through MiXCR, storing one row per CDR3 protein. The top ten hold around 3.3% of the sample, which has more than 550,000 distinct CDR3 sequences, about two fifths seen once. The sample taken for sequencing was peripheral blood. All receptors come from an adult man with Graves' ophthalmopathy. Each CDR3 is given with its conserved first and last residue. A D gene is named only where the DNA matches it firmly. Not all rows give a size; the values are once, few, many and, for expanded clones, a class.

V: TRBV4-3
size: -
J: TRBJ1-1
D: -
CDR3: CATSGRLELQMNTEAFF
DNA: TGCGCCACCTCGGGCAGGCTCGAACTCCAGATGAACACTGAAGCTTTCTTT

V: TRBV7-9
size: few
J: TRBJ2-7
D: TRBD2
CDR3: CASSPGTTLSYEQYF
DNA: TGTGCCAGCTCACCCGGGACTACCCTCTCCTACGAGCAGTACTTC

V: TRBV30
size: few
J: TRBJ1-6
D: -
CDR3: CAWNNLDSDSPLHF
DNA: TGTGCCTGGAACAACCTGGACAGCGACTCACCCCTCCACTTT

V: TRBV19
size: few
J: TRBJ2-7
D: TRBD2
CDR3: CASSMNSGGYEQYF
DNA: TGTGCCAGTAGTATGAATAGCGGGGGTTACGAGCAGTACTTC

V: TRBV7-2
size: many
J: TRBJ1-2
D: -
CDR3: CASSLVEKGNYGYTF
DNA: TGTGCCAGCAGCTTAGTCGAGAAAGGAAACTATGGCTACACCTTC

V: TRBV7-6
size: many
J: TRBJ2-2
D: -
CDR3: CASSLEGNTGELFF
DNA: TGTGCCAGCAGCTTAGAGGGTAACACCGGGGAGCTGTTTTTT

V: TRBV10-3
size: many
J: TRBJ2-5
D: -
CDR3: CASARDHEGETQYF
DNA: TGTGCCAGCGCCCGGGACCACGAGGGAGAGACCCAGTACTTC

V: TRBV5-4
size: -
J: TRBJ1-4
D: -
CDR3: CASREDATNEKLFF
DNA: TGTGCCAGCAGGGAAGATGCAACTAATGAAAAACTGTTTTTT

V: TRBV25-1
size: many
J: TRBJ2-7
D: TRBD1
CDR3: CASSEQFRGEQYF
DNA: TGTGCCAGCAGTGAACAGTTCAGGGGGGAGCAGTACTTC

V: TRBV7-8
size: -
J: TRBJ2-2
D: -
CDR3: CASSQGVPWVLHTGELFF
DNA: TGCGCCAGCAGCCAAGGAGTCCCGTGGGTCCTTCACACCGGGGAGCTGTTTTTT

V: TRBV7-9
size: -
J: TRBJ1-6
D: -
CDR3: CASSFGQGASNSPLHF
DNA: TGTGCCAGCAGCTTCGGGCAGGGCGCGTCTAATTCACCCCTCCACTTT

V: TRBV6-1
size: many
J: TRBJ1-5
D: -
CDR3: CASSEMLGQPQHF
DNA: TGTGCCAGCAGTGAAATGTTGGGCCAGCCCCAGCATTTT

V: TRBV7-6
size: many
J: TRBJ2-7
D: -
CDR3: CASSLDPRQGGYEQYF
DNA: TGTGCCAGCAGCTTAGATCCTAGGCAGGGAGGTTACGAGCAGTACTTC

V: TRBV6-6
size: -
J: TRBJ1-5
D: TRBD1
CDR3: CASSPGDRGNPPQHF
DNA: TGTGCCAGCAGTCCCGGGGACAGGGGAAATCCGCCCCAGCATTTT

V: TRBV2
size: many
J: TRBJ1-2
D: -
CDR3: CASSADNYGYTF
DNA: TGTGCCAGCAGCGCCGACAACTATGGCTACACCTTC

V: TRBV5-1
size: many
J: TRBJ2-7
D: -
CDR3: CASSHDSSYEQYF
DNA: TGCGCCAGCAGCCACGACAGCTCCTACGAGCAGTACTTC

V: TRBV7-2
size: -
J: TRBJ2-5
D: -
CDR3: CASSLERQVQETQYF
DNA: TGTGCCAGCAGCTTGGAGCGCCAGGTTCAAGAGACCCAGTACTTC

V: TRBV4-3
size: many
J: TRBJ1-2
D: -
CDR3: CASSQDPRQDGYTF
DNA: TGCGCCAGCAGCCAAGATCCAAGACAGGATGGCTACACCTTC

V: TRBV5-1
size: -
J: TRBJ2-5
D: TRBD2
CDR3: CASGTTSGGQETQYF
DNA: TGCGCCAGCGGAACGACTAGCGGGGGTCAAGAGACCCAGTACTTC

V: TRBV7-2
size: -
J: TRBJ2-5
D: -
CDR3: CASSSFTGGEYQETQYF
DNA: TGTGCCAGCAGCTCCTTCACAGGGGGGGAGTACCAAGAGACCCAGTACTTC

V: TRBV5-8
size: few
J: TRBJ1-3
D: -
CDR3: CAGAPRSGNTIYF
DNA: TGTGCCGGAGCTCCTCGCTCTGGAAACACCATATATTTT

V: TRBV20-1
size: many
J: TRBJ2-5
D: -
CDR3: CSASRDPFQETQYF
DNA: TGCAGTGCTAGTAGAGATCCCTTCCAAGAGACCCAGTACTTC

V: TRBV5-5
size: many
J: TRBJ2-7
D: -
CDR3: CASSLARTTYEQYF
DNA: TGTGCCAGCAGCTTGGCGAGGACGACCTACGAGCAGTACTTC

V: TRBV25-1
size: -
J: TRBJ1-2
D: -
CDR3: CASSGPGHNYGYTF
DNA: TGTGCCAGCAGTGGTCCGGGACATAACTATGGCTACACCTTC

V: TRBV2
size: -
J: TRBJ2-5
D: -
CDR3: CASSPFDQETQYF
DNA: TGTGCCAGCTCACCTTTCGACCAAGAGACCCAGTACTTC

V: TRBV5-1
size: many
J: TRBJ2-7
D: TRBD1
CDR3: CASSFGTGEYEQYF
DNA: TGCGCCAGCAGCTTCGGGACAGGGGAATACGAGCAGTACTTC

V: TRBV7-8
size: -
J: TRBJ1-2
D: TRBD1
CDR3: CASSITGGAGGPIF
DNA: TGTGCCAGCAGCATTACAGGGGGCGCAGGGGGCCCTATCTTC

V: TRBV25-1
size: -
J: TRBJ2-5
D: -
CDR3: CASSSGAGNNQPQYF
DNA: TGTGCCAGCAGCTCTGGGGCCGGAAATAATCAGCCCCAGTACTTC

V: TRBV4-1
size: -
J: TRBJ2-7
D: -
CDR3: CASSQEGAASYEQYF
DNA: TGCGCCAGCAGCCAAGAAGGGGCAGCCTCCTACGAGCAGTACTTC

V: TRBV27
size: many
J: TRBJ1-1
D: -
CDR3: CASRTANTEAFF
DNA: TGTGCCAGCAGGACTGCGAACACTGAAGCTTTCTTT

V: TRBV10-3
size: many
J: TRBJ2-7
D: -
CDR3: CATYREEAYEQYF
DNA: TGTGCCACCTACAGGGAAGAAGCCTACGAGCAGTACTTC

V: TRBV9
size: -
J: TRBJ1-6
D: -
CDR3: CASSTSNSPLHF
DNA: TGCGCCAGCAGTACCAGTAATTCACCCCTCCACTTT

V: TRBV7-2
size: -
J: TRBJ1-4
D: TRBD1
CDR3: CASSQDRVDEKLFF
DNA: TGTGCCAGCAGCCAAGACAGGGTGGATGAAAAACTGTTTTTT

V: TRBV2
size: many
J: TRBJ1-3
D: TRBD1
CDR3: CASSWDRGRSGNTIYF
DNA: TGTGCCAGCAGTTGGGACAGGGGGCGATCTGGAAACACCATATATTTT

V: TRBV12-3/TRBV12-4
size: many
J: TRBJ1-5
D: -
CDR3: CASSPAQGNQPQHF
DNA: TGTGCCAGCAGCCCGGCCCAAGGGAATCAGCCCCAGCATTTT

V: TRBV2
size: many
J: TRBJ1-2
D: -
CDR3: CASSSRPFGYTF
DNA: TGTGCCAGCTCGTCCCGACCTTTTGGCTACACCTTC

V: TRBV6-5
size: many
J: TRBJ1-2
D: TRBD1
CDR3: CASSTTHQGADGYTF
DNA: TGTGCCAGCAGTACTACTCACCAGGGGGCTGATGGCTACACCTTC

V: TRBV29-1
size: -
J: TRBJ2-7
D: -
CDR3: CSVAGNRDSYEQYF
DNA: TGCAGCGTTGCCGGAAACAGGGACTCCTACGAGCAGTACTTC

V: TRBV5-1
size: many
J: TRBJ2-7
D: TRBD1
CDR3: CASRLVYQGAYEQYF
DNA: TGCGCCAGCAGGCTTGTGTACCAGGGGGCTTACGAGCAGTACTTC

V: TRBV15
size: many
J: TRBJ1-2
D: -
CDR3: CATSRADYGYTF
DNA: TGTGCCACCAGCAGAGCGGACTATGGCTACACCTTC

V: TRBV2
size: -
J: TRBJ1-2
D: TRBD1
CDR3: CASSEGTGGDGYTF
DNA: TGTGCCAGCAGTGAGGGGACAGGGGGGGACGGCTACACCTTC

V: TRBV9
size: many
J: TRBJ2-7
D: -
CDR3: CASSTLEGEQYF
DNA: TGTGCCAGCAGCACCCTAGAGGGCGAGCAGTACTTC

V: TRBV29-1
size: many
J: TRBJ1-5
D: -
CDR3: CSVVQGTNQPQHF
DNA: TGCAGCGTTGTACAGGGAACCAATCAGCCCCAGCATTTT

V: TRBV15
size: -
J: TRBJ2-5
D: -
CDR3: CATSSFGGNQETQYF
DNA: TGTGCCACCAGCAGCTTCGGCGGAAACCAAGAGACCCAGTACTTC

V: TRBV7-2
size: many
J: TRBJ1-6
D: -
CDR3: CASSLPGRVSNSPLHF
DNA: TGTGCCAGCAGCCTCCCGGGCCGGGTCTCTAATTCACCCCTCCACTTT

V: TRBV4-2
size: many
J: TRBJ1-6
D: -
CDR3: CASTSRQENSPLHF
DNA: TGTGCCAGCACCTCCCGACAGGAGAATTCACCCCTCCACTTT

V: TRBV7-2
size: once
J: TRBJ2-3
D: TRBD2
CDR3: CASSLVGLAGSFDTQYF
DNA: TGTGCCAGCAGCTTGGTAGGACTAGCGGGGAGCTTTGATACGCAGTATTTT

V: TRBV18
size: -
J: TRBJ1-6
D: -
CDR3: CASSPSAPMDSPLHF
DNA: TGTGCCAGCTCACCGAGCGCACCGATGGACTCACCCCTCCACTTT

V: TRBV10-3
size: few
J: TRBJ1-2
D: -
CDR3: CASSYKGRNYGYTF
DNA: TGTGCCAGCAGTTACAAGGGCAGGAACTATGGCTACACCTTC

V: TRBV7-9
size: many
J: TRBJ2-7
D: -
CDR3: CASTQGSYEQYF
DNA: TGTGCCAGCACGCAGGGTTCCTACGAGCAGTACTTC

V: TRBV2
size: -
J: TRBJ2-5
D: -
CDR3: CAPTEQGEETQYF
DNA: TGTGCCCCCACGGAACAGGGCGAAGAGACCCAGTACTTC

V: TRBV7-8
size: many
J: TRBJ1-5
D: -
CDR3: CASSLSGTSPAQPQHF
DNA: TGTGCCAGCAGCCTCTCCGGGACCTCCCCGGCTCAGCCCCAGCATTTT

V: TRBV10-3
size: -
J: TRBJ1-4
D: TRBD1
CDR3: CAIAPGTGGEKLFF
DNA: TGTGCCATCGCGCCCGGGACAGGGGGTGAAAAACTGTTTTTT

V: TRBV10-3
size: -
J: TRBJ1-5
D: -
CDR3: CAIKGEDQPQHF
DNA: TGTGCCATCAAAGGGGAAGACCAGCCCCAGCATTTT